The clone carrying this T cell receptor beta chain was seen many times. Its target is not known. CD25-based Treg depletion was applied to purified naive CD4+ T cells. Constant-region reverse primers amplified full-length variable regions, followed by semi-nested Nested Universal Primer A PCR. TCRdb used MiXCR to reprocess the 5' RACE reads, holding one entry per CDR3 protein. The sample holds some 57,000 distinct CDR3 sequences, roughly 18% seen once. Study results and limitations: In terms of TCR gene usage, tumor memory CD4+ T cells clustered together with blood and lymph node memory CD4+ cells, as well as with lymph node naive CD4+ cells.

This CDR3 spans 13 amino acids. V lost 4 bases to trimming and J lost 5 bases, with 11 bases between them. CDR1 SGHTA and CDR2 FQGTGA come from the germline V gene. Sequenced input: naive CD4+ T cells sorted from blood. Subset described: naive CD4+ T cells, CD4+CD45RA+CD25-. The source is a female donor with breast cancer. J is TRBJ2-5 and V is TRBV7-3; D perhaps matches TRBD1 (6 bases). CDR3 DNA: TGTGCCAGCAGCTGGGCGAGGGGGGAGACCCAGTACTTC. It codes for CASSWARGETQYF. Full variable domain (missing parts from reference TRBV7-3 and TRBJ2-5): GAGVSQTPSNKVTEKGKYVELRCDPISGHTALYWYRQSLGQGPEFLIYFQGTGAADDSGLPNDRFFAVRPEGSVSTLKIQRTERGDSAVYLCASSWARGETQYFGPGTRLLVL.